This is a list of T cell receptor beta chains from one sample in a study of T-cell reconstitution after alpha-beta-depleted transplantation in children. TCRdb reprocessed the PCR reads with MiXCR, giving one entry per CDR3 protein. The data hold around 450,000 distinct CDR3 sequences, with about 10% observed a single time. Sequencing used PBMCs, obtained before TCRalphabeta/CD19-depleted stem cell transplant. All receptors come from a child younger than 10 with inherited bone marrow failure, due to receive a stem cell transplant. Both conserved end residues are part of each CDR3. A D gene is named only where the DNA matches it firmly. Not every row has a clone size; where given, it reads once, few, many or a size class.

j_call: TRBJ2-7
v_call: TRBV19
d_call: .
clone_size: few
cdr3_nt: TGTGCCAGTAGTAGTCAGGGATTCTACGAGCAGTACTTC
cdr3_aa: CASSSQGFYEQYF

j_call: TRBJ2-2
v_call: TRBV5-1
d_call: TRBD2
clone_size: many
cdr3_nt: TGCGCCAGCAGGGCGGGACTAGACACGAACACCGGGGAGCTGTTTTTT
cdr3_aa: CASRAGLDTNTGELFF

j_call: TRBJ2-3
v_call: TRBV7-9
d_call: TRBD1
clone_size: many
cdr3_nt: TGTGCCAGCGCCCCCACAGGGGGTGGTTGGGATACGCAGTATTTT
cdr3_aa: CASAPTGGGWDTQYF

j_call: TRBJ2-7
v_call: TRBV12-3/TRBV12-4
d_call: TRBD2
clone_size: few
cdr3_nt: TGTGCCAGCAGTTTTACCCAGCGGGAGGGCCAGGGCGAGCAGTACTTC
cdr3_aa: CASSFTQREGQGEQYF

j_call: TRBJ2-5
v_call: TRBV5-1
d_call: TRBD2
clone_size: many
cdr3_nt: TGCGCCAGCAGCTTGAGGACTAGCGGGAGTTCTGAGACCCAGTACTTC
cdr3_aa: CASSLRTSGSSETQYF

j_call: TRBJ2-3
v_call: TRBV27
d_call: .
clone_size: few
cdr3_nt: TGTGCCAGCAGTGCCCGACTGGCCCAGGGGACGCAGTATTTT
cdr3_aa: CASSARLAQGTQYF

j_call: TRBJ1-4
v_call: TRBV6-2/TRBV6-3
d_call: .
clone_size: many
cdr3_nt: TGTGCCAGCGGGAAGTATGAAGGGACTGAAAAACTGTTTTTT
cdr3_aa: CASGKYEGTEKLFF

j_call: TRBJ2-3
v_call: TRBV24-1
d_call: TRBD2
clone_size: many
cdr3_nt: TGTGCCACCAGTGCGGGGGGGGATACGCAGTATTTT
cdr3_aa: CATSAGGDTQYF

j_call: TRBJ2-3
v_call: TRBV30
d_call: TRBD2
clone_size: few
cdr3_nt: TGTGCCTGGAGGCGAAGACTCCTAGCGGGAGACCCAGATACGCAGTATTTT
cdr3_aa: CAWRRRLLAGDPDTQYF

j_call: TRBJ2-1
v_call: TRBV28
d_call: TRBD2
clone_size: many
cdr3_nt: TGTGCCAGCAGTTTATTTACTAGCGGGAGGACTCTCTACAATGAGCAGTTCTTC
cdr3_aa: CASSLFTSGRTLYNEQFF

j_call: TRBJ2-5
v_call: TRBV30
d_call: TRBD2
clone_size: few
cdr3_nt: TGTGCCTGGAGTGGGGGACTAGCGAAGTACGAGACCCAGTACTTC
cdr3_aa: CAWSGGLAKYETQYF

j_call: TRBJ2-5
v_call: TRBV6-1
d_call: TRBD2
clone_size: many
cdr3_nt: TGTGCCAGCAGAGGTTCTCTAGCGGATCAAGAGACCCAGTACTTC
cdr3_aa: CASRGSLADQETQYF

j_call: TRBJ2-1
v_call: TRBV5-6
d_call: .
clone_size: many
cdr3_nt: TGTGCCAGCAGCTTGGCTTTCTCCAGGGGCTACAATGAGCAGTTCTTC
cdr3_aa: CASSLAFSRGYNEQFF

j_call: TRBJ1-2
v_call: TRBV20-1
d_call: .
clone_size: many
cdr3_nt: TGCAGTGCTAGAGATAATTGGAAGGGGGGCTACACCTTC
cdr3_aa: CSARDNWKGGYTF

j_call: TRBJ2-2
v_call: TRBV27
d_call: .
clone_size: many
cdr3_nt: TGTGCCAGCAGCCGGCGCATGAGGGAGGCGAACACCGGGGAGCTGTTTTTT
cdr3_aa: CASSRRMREANTGELFF

j_call: TRBJ2-7
v_call: TRBV20-1
d_call: TRBD2
clone_size: many
cdr3_nt: TGCAGTGCTAACAAAGCGGGAGTTGACTACGAGCAGTACTTC
cdr3_aa: CSANKAGVDYEQYF

j_call: TRBJ2-1
v_call: TRBV20-1
d_call: .
clone_size: many
cdr3_nt: TGCAGTGCTAGAGATTCGGTCGACCCCAATGAGCAGTTCTTC
cdr3_aa: CSARDSVDPNEQFF

j_call: TRBJ2-1
v_call: TRBV5-5
d_call: TRBD2
clone_size: many
cdr3_nt: TGTGCCAGCAGGTCTGCGGGAGGTAACAATAAGTTCTTC
cdr3_aa: CASRSAGGNNKFF

j_call: TRBJ1-2
v_call: TRBV5-1
d_call: TRBD1
clone_size: few
cdr3_nt: TGCGCCAGCAGCTTGCCCATCGGACAGGGACGTGGCTACACCTTC
cdr3_aa: CASSLPIGQGRGYTF

j_call: TRBJ2-7
v_call: TRBV29-1
d_call: .
clone_size: many
cdr3_nt: TGCAGCGCCTTCGCCACAGGAGGTCCCTACGAGCAGTACTTC
cdr3_aa: CSAFATGGPYEQYF

j_call: TRBJ2-1
v_call: TRBV2
d_call: TRBD2
clone_size: many
cdr3_nt: TGTGCCAGCAGTGAGTCGGCTAGCGGGGGCCCGCCCTACAATGAGCAGTTCTTC
cdr3_aa: CASSESASGGPPYNEQFF

j_call: TRBJ1-5
v_call: TRBV29-1
d_call: TRBD1
clone_size: many
cdr3_nt: TGCAGCGTGGGGGGACAGGGCGGACAGCCCCAGCATTTT
cdr3_aa: CSVGGQGGQPQHF

j_call: TRBJ2-7
v_call: TRBV7-2
d_call: TRBD1
clone_size: .
cdr3_nt: TGTGCCAGCAGCACTCAGGGGGCAGGCTACGAGCAGTACTTC
cdr3_aa: CASSTQGAGYEQYF

j_call: TRBJ1-2
v_call: TRBV5-5
d_call: .
clone_size: few
cdr3_nt: TGTGCCAGCAGCTTGAATGATATCGCGGACCCTAACTATGGCTACACCTTC
cdr3_aa: CASSLNDIADPNYGYTF

j_call: TRBJ2-2
v_call: TRBV29-1
d_call: TRBD1
clone_size: few
cdr3_nt: TGCAGCGTGGGGACAGGGGAAAGGGCCGGGGAGCTGTTTTTT
cdr3_aa: CSVGTGERAGELFF

j_call: TRBJ2-1
v_call: TRBV7-9
d_call: TRBD1
clone_size: many
cdr3_nt: TGTGCCAGCAGTCCGACAGGGGGACCTGAGCAGTTCTTC
cdr3_aa: CASSPTGGPEQFF

j_call: TRBJ2-7
v_call: TRBV28
d_call: .
clone_size: many
cdr3_nt: TGTGCCAGCAGTTTATCTCAGATCTACGAGCAGTACTTC
cdr3_aa: CASSLSQIYEQYF

j_call: TRBJ2-2
v_call: TRBV5-5
d_call: TRBD2
clone_size: many
cdr3_nt: TGTGCCAGCAGTTATTCGGGACTAGTGGGGACCGGGGAGCTGTTTTTT
cdr3_aa: CASSYSGLVGTGELFF

j_call: TRBJ2-5
v_call: TRBV9
d_call: .
clone_size: many
cdr3_nt: TGTGCCAGCAGCCAACGGGGGCATTGGGAGACCCAGTACTTC
cdr3_aa: CASSQRGHWETQYF

j_call: TRBJ2-6
v_call: TRBV20-1
d_call: .
clone_size: .
cdr3_nt: TGCAGTGCTAGAGGCCACGACTCTGGGGCCAACGTCCTGACTTTC
cdr3_aa: CSARGHDSGANVLTF

j_call: TRBJ2-7
v_call: TRBV4-3
d_call: .
clone_size: many
cdr3_nt: TGCGCCAGCAGCCAAGATAACACGTACTCCTACGAGCAGTACTTC
cdr3_aa: CASSQDNTYSYEQYF

j_call: TRBJ2-7
v_call: TRBV7-9
d_call: .
clone_size: few
cdr3_nt: TGTGCCAGCAGCCCCCAGAGCGGTAGCTCCTACGAGCAGTACTTC
cdr3_aa: CASSPQSGSSYEQYF

j_call: TRBJ2-5
v_call: TRBV6-2/TRBV6-3
d_call: TRBD2
clone_size: many
cdr3_nt: TGTGCCAGCAGTTACTCGAGACTAGCGGCATTCCAAGAGACCCAGTACTTC
cdr3_aa: CASSYSRLAAFQETQYF

j_call: TRBJ2-2
v_call: TRBV4-1
d_call: .
clone_size: many
cdr3_nt: TGCGCCAGCAGCCAAGATCTTGAAAGGGAGCTGTTTTTT
cdr3_aa: CASSQDLERELFF

j_call: TRBJ2-5
v_call: TRBV13
d_call: .
clone_size: many
cdr3_nt: TGTGCCAGCAGCTTATGGTTGAACCAAGAGACCCAGTACTTC
cdr3_aa: CASSLWLNQETQYF

j_call: TRBJ2-1
v_call: TRBV19
d_call: .
clone_size: many
cdr3_nt: TGTGCCAGTAGTATGTCCAGGGTCACTGAGCAGTTCTTC
cdr3_aa: CASSMSRVTEQFF

j_call: TRBJ1-3
v_call: TRBV4-3
d_call: .
clone_size: once
cdr3_nt: TGCGCCAGCAGCCAAGATCCTGGCCACTCTGGAAACACCATATATTTT
cdr3_aa: CASSQDPGHSGNTIYF

j_call: TRBJ2-1
v_call: TRBV7-9
d_call: TRBD1
clone_size: few
cdr3_nt: TGTGCCAGCAGCCTGGTAAAGGGGACAGGGGACAATGAGCAGTTCTTC
cdr3_aa: CASSLVKGTGDNEQFF

j_call: TRBJ2-2
v_call: TRBV5-6
d_call: .
clone_size: few
cdr3_nt: TGTGCCAGCAGCCTAACAGGGACCCCGAGGGCCGGGGAGCTGTTTTTT
cdr3_aa: CASSLTGTPRAGELFF

j_call: TRBJ2-3
v_call: TRBV7-6
d_call: TRBD1
clone_size: many
cdr3_nt: TGTGCCAGCAGCTTAGCGACAGGGGCGGCAGATACGCAGTATTTT
cdr3_aa: CASSLATGAADTQYF

j_call: TRBJ2-1
v_call: TRBV5-6
d_call: TRBD2
clone_size: few
cdr3_nt: TGTGCCAGCAGCTTGCGGCTAGCGGAACAATACTCCTACAATGAGCAGTTCTTC
cdr3_aa: CASSLRLAEQYSYNEQFF

j_call: TRBJ1-3
v_call: TRBV4-3
d_call: .
clone_size: many
cdr3_nt: TGCGCCAGCAGCCAAGATCCGGACCCCTCTGGAAACACCATATATTTT
cdr3_aa: CASSQDPDPSGNTIYF

j_call: TRBJ2-5
v_call: TRBV20-1
d_call: TRBD2
clone_size: many
cdr3_nt: TGCAGTGCTAGATCCCTAGCGGGACCCTCCGGAGAGACCCAGTACTTC
cdr3_aa: CSARSLAGPSGETQYF

j_call: TRBJ2-3
v_call: TRBV28
d_call: .
clone_size: many
cdr3_nt: TGTGCCAGCAGTTTGAGGCGCGGGTTAGCTTCAGATACGCAGTATTTT
cdr3_aa: CASSLRRGLASDTQYF

j_call: TRBJ2-7
v_call: TRBV3-1
d_call: .
clone_size: many
cdr3_nt: TGTGCCAGCAGTTCGGACTGGGCTAGCTCCTACGAGCAGTACTTC
cdr3_aa: CASSSDWASSYEQYF

j_call: TRBJ2-5
v_call: TRBV29-1
d_call: .
clone_size: few
cdr3_nt: TGCAGCGTTGAAGATCGGGACGTGTTTCGGGTCTTC
cdr3_aa: CSVEDRDVFRVF